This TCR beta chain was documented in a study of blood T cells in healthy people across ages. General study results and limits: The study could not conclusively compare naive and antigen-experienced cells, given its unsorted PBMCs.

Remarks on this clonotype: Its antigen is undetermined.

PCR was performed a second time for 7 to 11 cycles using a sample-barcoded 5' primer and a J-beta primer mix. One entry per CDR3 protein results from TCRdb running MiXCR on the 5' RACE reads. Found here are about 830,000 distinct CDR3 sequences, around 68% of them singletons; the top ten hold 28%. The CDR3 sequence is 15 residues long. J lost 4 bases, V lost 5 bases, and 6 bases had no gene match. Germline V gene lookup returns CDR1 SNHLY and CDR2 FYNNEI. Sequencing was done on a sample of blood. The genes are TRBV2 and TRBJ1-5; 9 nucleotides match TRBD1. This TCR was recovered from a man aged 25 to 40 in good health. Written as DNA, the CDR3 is TGTGCCAGCAGTCCACAGACAGGGGGTAATCAGCCCCAGCATTTT. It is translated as CASSPQTGGNQPQHF.